Shown below are 26 T cell receptor beta chains from a single sample sequenced in a study of blood T cell repertoires in COVID-19 (dated by TCRdb to the early 2020s). The receptor library was made with the immunoSEQ multiplex PCR assay. The table comes from immuneACCESS by way of TCRdb, which keeps in-frame sequences with V and J called. Part of the clones is missing from these tables; in studies checked, under half for an unresolved V gene and the rest for unknown reasons. The sample table holds approximately 21,000 clones, of which roughly 73% were seen once. Of the sample, around 19% is held by the ten largest clones. The sequencing input was peripheral blood. The source is a human donor in a cohort sampled during active or convalescent COVID-19.

The chain carries TRBV28 and TRBJ2-7; 10 nucleotides line up with TRBD1. V was pared by 5 bases and J by 0 bases, with 22 bases of the junction left unmatched. CDR3 size: 21 residues. Germline V gene data show CDR1 as MDHEN and CDR2 as SYDVKM. DNA of the CDR3: TGTGCCAGCAGTACCTCTGGCTGGGACAGGGGTCCGGCCATAACCTCCTACGAGCAGTACTTC. Protein sequence: CASSTSGWDRGPAITSYEQYF.

This clone turned up a few times. The CDR3 loop is CASSSTINYEQYV. CDR3 sequence (DNA): TGTGCCAGCAGCTCTACTATCAACTACGAGCAGTACGTC. The chain links TRBV5-5 to TRBJ2-7; no definite D call. V was trimmed by 3 bases and J by 3 bases, leaving 10 bases between them. Germline lookup yields CDR1 SGHKS and CDR2 YYEKEE (reference sequence). The CDR3 is 13 residues long.

CDR3 amino acids: CASSTRGETQYF. The CDR3 region has the DNA TGTGCCAGCAGCACACGGGGGGAGACCCAGTACTTC. The V gene is TRBV6-1, the J gene TRBJ2-5; TRBD2 is a possible D gene (6 bases). The germline CDR1 and CDR2 sequences are MNHNS and SASEGT. The CDR3 length is 12 residues. Trimming removed 6 bases from V and 5 bases from J, with 10 bases in between.

V usage is TRBV21-1 and J usage is TRBJ1-3; whether TRBD1, the table's D call, matches the DNA was not checked. TRBV21-1 corresponds to a pseudogene. This CDR3 contains 15 residues. CDR3 sequence reads: CASSPRTGLGNTIYF. The CDR3 DNA reads TGTGCCAGCAGCCCCCGGACAGGTCTGGGAAACACCATATATTTT.

The CDR3 spells CASSHAGTSEGDEQFF. Here the CDR3 DNA reads TGTGCCAGCAGCCACGCCGGGACTAGCGAAGGGGATGAGCAGTTCTTC. This chain uses TRBV3-1 (or the pseudogene TRBV3-2) with TRBJ2-1, with 10 bases that match TRBD2. This CDR3 is built from 16 residues. Per germline, CDR1 LGHDT and CDR2 YNNKEL (reference sequence). Unmatched junction bases numbered 10, after V lost 3 bases and J lost 8 bases.

This clone was seen only a few times. The CDR3 sequence is CAISDAQGGTGELFF. CDR3 coding DNA: TGTGCCATCAGTGATGCACAGGGGGGGACCGGGGAGCTGTTTTTT. V gene TRBV10-3 combines with J gene TRBJ2-2; perhaps TRBD1 as D (8 bases). Germline V gene lookup returns CDR1 ENHRY and CDR2 SYGVKD. V was cut by 3 bases and J by 5 bases, with 13 bases left in between. The CDR3 runs 15 residues.

V and J are TRBV27 and TRBJ2-2; the match to TRBD2 covers 8 bases. Germline CDR1 reads MNHEY; CDR2 reads SMNVEV (reference sequence). This CDR3 has 15 amino acids. With V trimmed by 5 bases and J by 5 bases, 7 bases remained unmatched. The CDR3 here is CASSTGTRKTGELFF. The CDR3 DNA reads as TGTGCCAGCAGTACCGGGACTAGAAAGACCGGGGAGCTGTTTTTT.

The rearrangement links TRBV7-9 to TRBJ1-1; D remains unclear. The germline CDR1 and CDR2 sequences are SEHNR and FQNEAQ (reference sequence). Between the trimmed V and J ends, which lost 5 bases and 2 bases, there was a span of 3 bases. This CDR3 has 11 residues. CDR3 in amino acids: CASSQNTEAFF. The CDR3 bases are TGTGCCAGCAGCCAAAACACTGAAGCTTTCTTT.

This clone was recorded once. The chain couples TRBV7-9 to TRBJ1-3; D ambiguous. CDR3 size: 14 residues. Trimming took off 5 bases at V and 0 bases at J, with 8 bases between the two ends. The germline gives CDR1 SEHNR, CDR2 FQNEAQ (reference sequence). CDR3: CASSPMSSGNTIYF. CDR3 nucleotide sequence: TGTGCCAGCAGCCCAATGAGCTCTGGAAACACCATATATTTT.

The rearrangement joins TRBV7-2 to TRBJ1-1; D ambiguous. The length of the CDR3 is 13 residues. Germline V CDR1 and CDR2: SGHTA, FQGNSA. V was clipped by 2 bases and J by 1 base, with 5 bases between them. Here the CDR3 DNA reads TGTGCCAGCAGCTTACAGGCGAACACTGAAGCTTTCTTT. Its translation: CASSLQANTEAFF.

CDR3 in DNA: TGTGCCAGCACCCCAGCGGGAGGTGTGTACGAGCAGTACTTC. Amino acids: CASTPAGGVYEQYF. This rearrangement joins TRBV6-5 to TRBJ2-7; 9 positions agree with TRBD2. V shed 7 bases and J 4 bases; nucleotides not matched to a gene: 8. CDR1 and CDR2 (germline): MNHEY, SVGAGI. This CDR3 comprises 14 residues.

The V gene is TRBV6-6, the J gene TRBJ1-3; D is possibly TRBD1 (6 bases). From germline, CDR1 is MNHNY and CDR2 SVGAGI (reference sequence). V was shortened by 0 bases and J by 0 bases, with 9 bases between the two germline ends. The CDR3 spans 16 residues. This CDR3 reads CASSYSTGPSGNTIYF. The DNA of the CDR3 is TGTGCCAGCAGTTACTCGACAGGCCCCTCTGGAAACACCATATATTTT.

In its sample, this clone was seen a few times. Written as DNA, the CDR3 is TGTGCCAGCAGCCGTAACTCCCGCGGGGACTATGGCTACACCTTC. Protein: CASSRNSRGDYGYTF. The chain combines TRBV5-6 with TRBJ1-2; D gene uncertain. The CDR3 is 15 amino acids. Deletions cut 4 bases from V and 3 bases from J, with 16 bases between. The V gene's germline CDR1 is SGHDT and CDR2 YYEEEE.

This chain joins TRBV18 and TRBJ1-2; D perhaps matches TRBD1 (6 bases). Germline CDR1 and CDR2: KGHSH and LQKENI. The V and J ends lost 3 bases and 8 bases respectively, with 13 bases between them. This CDR3 contains 13 residues. The CDR3 nucleotides are TGTGCCAGCTCACCCCCGACAGGAATCGGCTACACCTTC. Amino acid sequence: CASSPPTGIGYTF. Complete variable domain (other parts from reference TRBV18 and TRBJ1-2): NAGVMQNPRHLVRRRGQEARLRCSPMKGHSHVYWYRQLPEEGLKFMVYLQKENIIDESGMPKERFSAEFPKEGPSILRIQQVVRGDSAAYFCASSPPTGIGYTFGSGTRLTVV.

The DNA of the CDR3 is TGTGCCAGCAGTCCACCGATGCACTTCTCTGGAAACACCATATATTTT. This sequence encodes CASSPPMHFSGNTIYF. This rearrangement joins TRBV28 to TRBJ1-3, with D unresolved. CDR3 length equals 16 residues. The V and J ends lost 5 bases and 0 bases respectively, with 14 bases between them. Germline V gives CDR1 MDHEN, CDR2 SYDVKM.

This clone is medium-sized (0.01 to 0.1%) in the sample. The chain employs TRBV19 and TRBJ2-1; 7 bases are shared with TRBD2. This CDR3 is 13 amino acids long. V shed 7 bases, J shed 2 bases, and the junction held 2 bases outside the gene matches. Germline loops: CDR1 LNHDA, CDR2 SQIVND (reference sequence). The CDR3 here is CASNGGTYNEQFF. CDR3 sequence (DNA): TGTGCCAGTAACGGGGGGACCTACAATGAGCAGTTCTTC.

This sequence joins TRBV7-3 and TRBJ2-2; D might be TRBD2 (5 bases). V was cut by 4 bases and J by 4 bases, with 10 bases left in between. From germline, CDR1 is SGHTA and CDR2 FQGTGA. The CDR3 totals 14 residues. CDR3 residues: CASSYGLSTGELFF. The CDR3 nucleotides are TGTGCCAGCAGCTACGGACTGAGCACCGGGGAGCTGTTTTTT.

The V gene is TRBV28, the J gene TRBJ2-5; TRBD2 agrees at 14 bases. The ends lost 3 bases at V and 4 bases at J; junction bases unmatched: 1. Germline CDR1 is MDHEN and CDR2 is SYDVKM. The CDR3 is 15 amino acids. In DNA, the CDR3 is TGTGCCAGCAGTTTGGGACTAGCGGGAGTAGAGACCCAGTACTTC. Encoded protein: CASSLGLAGVETQYF.

The rearrangement joins TRBV28 to TRBJ1-6; D is possibly TRBD1 (6 bases). CDR3 length: 17 residues. CDR1 is MDHEN and CDR2 is SYDVKM in the germline V gene. The V and J ends lost 3 bases and 0 bases respectively, with 12 bases between them. CDR3 DNA sequence: TGTGCCAGCAGTTTTTATGGACAGACCTCCTATAATTCACCCCTCCACTTT. Amino acids: CASSFYGQTSYNSPLHF. Combining the CDR3 with reference TRBV28 and TRBJ1-6 gives the whole variable domain DVKVTQSSRYLVKRTGEKVFLECVQDMDHENMFWYRQDPGLGLRLIYFSYDVKMKEKGDIPEGYSVSREKKERFSLILESASTNQTSMYLCASSFYGQTSYNSPLHFGNGTRLTVT.

As DNA, the CDR3 is TGTGCCAGCAGCTTAGGGGGGCCCGGTTCACCCCTCCACTTT. Protein sequence: CASSLGGPGSPLHF. The chain carries TRBV7-2 and TRBJ1-6; a weak D match, TRBD1 (6 bases). V dropped 1 base and J dropped 9 bases, with 10 bases sitting between them. CDR1 SGHTA and CDR2 FQGNSA come from the germline V gene. This CDR3 spans 14 amino acids.

Worth noting for this clone: The junction differs from germline at one of its ends, possibly a read error. The V gene is TRBV5-4, the J gene TRBJ2-2, with 8 nucleotides matching TRBD1. The CDR3 loop spans 15 amino acids. Germline loops: CDR1 SGHNT, CDR2 YYREEE (reference sequence). CDR3 in DNA: TGTGCCAGCAGCTTTGACAGGGGTAACATCGGGGAGCTGTTTTTT. Its translation is CASSFDRGNIGELFF.

This clone was seen a handful of times. J is TRBJ2-6 and V is TRBV11-3, with 10 nucleotides matching TRBD1. With V trimmed by 5 bases and J by 2 bases, 6 bases remained unmatched. CDR1 and CDR2 (germline): SGHNT, YENEEA. This CDR3 region has 17 residues. CDR3 DNA: TGTGCCAGCAGCCCCCGACAGGGGGCAACTGGGGCCAACGTCCTGACTTTC. Amino acid sequence: CASSPRQGATGANVLTF.

The chain joins TRBV5-1 to TRBJ2-4; TRBD1 is a possible D gene (5 bases). The CDR3 is 17 residues long. CDR1 is SGHRS, CDR2 YFSETQ, per germline. Trimming stripped 4 bases from V and 6 bases from J, with 23 bases between. CDR3 in amino acids: CASSPAVSVGPRNIQYF. CDR3 DNA sequence: TGCGCCAGCAGCCCCGCGGTCTCCGTGGGGCCGCGAAACATTCAGTACTTC.

V usage is TRBV3-1 (or the pseudogene TRBV3-2) and J usage is TRBJ1-5; 7 bases align to TRBD1. The CDR3 consists of 14 residues. V lost 3 bases, J lost 2 bases, and 1 base stayed unmatched. CDR1 LGHDT and CDR2 YNNKEL come from the germline V gene (reference sequence). The chain's CDR3 is CASSHGQGNQPQHF. The CDR3 coding sequence is TGTGCCAGCAGCCATGGACAGGGCAATCAGCCCCAGCATTTT.

The chain combines TRBV4-2 with TRBJ1-2, with TRBD1 matching over 8 bases. The CDR3 runs to 15 residues. Per the germline V gene, CDR1 is LGHNA and CDR2 is YNFKEQ. The trim removed 6 bases at V and 4 bases at J, leaving 10 bases unmatched. The CDR3: CASRVAGQVSYGYTF. In DNA form, the CDR3 reads TGTGCCAGCAGGGTGGCGGGACAGGTTTCCTATGGCTACACCTTC.

The chain links TRBV3-1 (or the pseudogene TRBV3-2) to TRBJ1-2; TRBD1 might be the D (5 bases). Germline CDR1 is LGHDT and CDR2 is YNNKEL (reference sequence). The V gene lost 1 base and the J gene lost 4 bases, with 10 bases spanning the gap. The CDR3 consists of 14 residues. The DNA of the CDR3 is TGTGCCAGCAGCCAAGGTACAGGAGCCTATGGCTACACCTTC. It translates to CASSQGTGAYGYTF.